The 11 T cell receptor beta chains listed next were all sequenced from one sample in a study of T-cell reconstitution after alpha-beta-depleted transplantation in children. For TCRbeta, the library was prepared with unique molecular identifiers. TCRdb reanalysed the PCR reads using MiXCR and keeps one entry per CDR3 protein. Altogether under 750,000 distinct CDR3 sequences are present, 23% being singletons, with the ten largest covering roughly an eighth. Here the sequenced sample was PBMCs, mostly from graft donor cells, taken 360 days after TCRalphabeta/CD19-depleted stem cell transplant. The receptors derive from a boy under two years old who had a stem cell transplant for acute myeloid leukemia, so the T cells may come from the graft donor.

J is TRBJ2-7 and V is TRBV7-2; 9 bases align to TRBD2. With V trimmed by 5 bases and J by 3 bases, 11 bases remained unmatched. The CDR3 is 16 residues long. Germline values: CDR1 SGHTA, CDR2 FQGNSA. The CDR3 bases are TGTGCCAGCAGCCGTCTAGCGGGGTCCGCGGGCTACGAGCAGTACTTC. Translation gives CASSRLAGSAGYEQYF.

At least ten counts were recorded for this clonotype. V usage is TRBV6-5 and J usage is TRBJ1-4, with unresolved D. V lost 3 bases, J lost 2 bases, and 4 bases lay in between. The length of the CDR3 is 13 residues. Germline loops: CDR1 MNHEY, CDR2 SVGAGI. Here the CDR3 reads CASSYGTNEKLFF. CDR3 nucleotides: TGTGCCAGCAGTTATGGTACTAATGAAAAACTGTTTTTT.

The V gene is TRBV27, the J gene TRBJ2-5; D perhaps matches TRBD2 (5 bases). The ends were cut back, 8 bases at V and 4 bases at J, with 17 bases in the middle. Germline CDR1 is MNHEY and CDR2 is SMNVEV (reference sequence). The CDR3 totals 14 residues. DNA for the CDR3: TGTGCCAGCTCGCGGGCGGGCACCAGAGAGACCCAGTACTTC. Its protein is CASSRAGTRETQYF.

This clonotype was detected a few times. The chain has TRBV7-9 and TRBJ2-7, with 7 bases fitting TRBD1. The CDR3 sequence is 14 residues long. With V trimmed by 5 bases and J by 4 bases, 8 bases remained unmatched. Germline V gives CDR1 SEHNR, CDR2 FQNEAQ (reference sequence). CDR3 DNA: TGTGCCAGCAGCACTGGACAGGTGTCTTACGAGCAGTACTTC. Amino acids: CASSTGQVSYEQYF.

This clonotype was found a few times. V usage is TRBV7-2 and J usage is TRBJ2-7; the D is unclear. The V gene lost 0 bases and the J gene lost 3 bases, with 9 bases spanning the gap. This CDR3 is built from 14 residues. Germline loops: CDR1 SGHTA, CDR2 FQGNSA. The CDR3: CASSLAGLFYEQYF. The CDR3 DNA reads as TGTGCCAGCAGCTTAGCGGGGTTATTCTACGAGCAGTACTTC.

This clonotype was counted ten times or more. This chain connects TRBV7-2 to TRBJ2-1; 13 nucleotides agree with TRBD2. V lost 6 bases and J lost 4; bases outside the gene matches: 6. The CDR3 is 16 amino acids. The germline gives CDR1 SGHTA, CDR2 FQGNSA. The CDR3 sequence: CASSTGLAGAYNEQFF. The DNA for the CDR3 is TGTGCCAGCAGTACCGGACTAGCGGGGGCATACAATGAGCAGTTCTTC.

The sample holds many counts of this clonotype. The CDR3 bases are TGTGCCAGCAGCTTTCTCCCGGATACGCAGTATTTT. It codes for CASSFLPDTQYF. This chain connects TRBV5-8 to TRBJ2-3; D is undetermined. V was clipped by 2 bases and J by 6 bases, with 7 bases between them. Germline V gene lookup returns CDR1 SGHTS and CDR2 YDEGEE. The CDR3 contains 12 residues.

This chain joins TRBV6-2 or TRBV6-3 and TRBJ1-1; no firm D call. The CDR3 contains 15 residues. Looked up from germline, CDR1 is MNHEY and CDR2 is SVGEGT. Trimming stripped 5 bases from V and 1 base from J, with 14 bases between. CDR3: CASSLPDRANTEAFF. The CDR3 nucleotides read TGTGCCAGCAGTCTACCCGACCGGGCGAACACTGAAGCTTTCTTT.

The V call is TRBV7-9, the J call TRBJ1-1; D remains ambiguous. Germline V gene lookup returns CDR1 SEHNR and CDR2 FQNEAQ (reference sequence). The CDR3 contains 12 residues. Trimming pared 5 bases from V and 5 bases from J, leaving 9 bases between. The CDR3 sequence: CASSARLTEAFF. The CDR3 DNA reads TGTGCCAGCAGCGCTAGACTGACTGAAGCTTTCTTT.

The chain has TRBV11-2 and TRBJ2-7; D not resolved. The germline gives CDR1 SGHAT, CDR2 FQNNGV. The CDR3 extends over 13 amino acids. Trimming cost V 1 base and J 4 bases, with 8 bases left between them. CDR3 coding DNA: TGTGCCAGCAGCTTAGGGCACAAATACGAGCAGTACGTC. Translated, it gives CASSLGHKYEQYV.

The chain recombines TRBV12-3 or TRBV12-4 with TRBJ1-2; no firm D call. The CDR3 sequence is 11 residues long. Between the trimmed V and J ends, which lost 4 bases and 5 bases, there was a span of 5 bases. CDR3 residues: CASSWGYGYTF. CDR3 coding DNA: TGTGCCAGCAGTTGGGGATATGGCTACACCTTC.